Each of the 25 T cell receptor beta chains below was sequenced from the same sample in a study of human T cells and chemical hapten exposure. This sample's time point: pre-sensitization, week 0. Specified treatment: therapeutic diphenylcyclopropenone sensitization with weekly scalp DPC. In TCRdb, the RACE reads were re-called with MiXCR into one record per CDR3 protein. The sample has around 120,000 distinct CDR3 sequences; roughly 13% are singletons. The sequenced sample was whole blood, obtained in connection with sensitization to the hapten diphenylcyclopropenone (DPC). These receptors were collected from a woman aged 18-30 years with alopecia areata. Some clones in this sample may be carry-over from other donors' samples.

The J gene is TRBJ2-3, the V gene TRBV7-2; tentatively, D is TRBD2 (7 bases). V dropped 4 bases and J dropped 2 bases, with 13 bases sitting between them. CDR1 is SGHTA, CDR2 FQGNSA, per germline. This CDR3 contains 15 residues. CDR3 sequence reads: CASSSDGGHTDTQYF. CDR3 DNA sequence: TGTGCCAGCAGCTCAGACGGGGGGCACACAGATACGCAGTATTTT.

The rearrangement joins TRBV20-1 to TRBJ2-2; D unresolved. Germline V gene sequence: CDR1 DFQATT, CDR2 SNEGSKA (reference sequence). V shed 0 bases and J shed 1 base, with 6 bases lying between them. The CDR3 has 14 amino acids. The chain's CDR3 is CSARDPRNTGELFF. For the CDR3, the DNA is TGCAGTGCTAGAGACCCCCGGAACACCGGGGAGCTGTTTTTT.

This clonotype was seen more than once but under ten times. The chain links TRBV1 to TRBJ1-6. TRBV1 is assigned pseudogene status. This CDR3 is 15 amino acids long. This chain's CDR3 is CTNSSSLISNSPLHF. The CDR3 coding sequence is TGCACCAACAGTAGCAGTCTCATTAGTAATTCACCCCTCCACTTT.

This clonotype was detected a few times. The chain's CDR3 is CATSEPWGPSHLTEAFF. The DNA for the CDR3 is TGTGCCACCAGTGAGCCCTGGGGGCCCTCACATCTCACTGAAGCTTTCTTT. V gene TRBV24-1 combines with J gene TRBJ1-1; maybe TRBD1 (6 bases). This CDR3 comprises 17 residues. V was shortened by 4 bases and J by 4 bases, with 21 bases between the two germline ends. Germline V lookup: CDR1 KGHDR, CDR2 SFDVKD.

This clonotype was detected only a few times. V and J are TRBV7-8 and TRBJ1-5; TRBD1 aligns across 9 bases. Germline lookup yields CDR1 SGHVS and CDR2 FQNEAQ. The trim removed 1 base at V and 1 base at J, leaving 8 bases unmatched. The CDR3 sequence is 18 residues long. The CDR3 loop reads CASSLEGQGRGSNQPQHF. The CDR3 DNA sequence: TGTGCCAGCAGCTTAGAGGGACAGGGAAGAGGGAGCAATCAGCCCCAGCATTTT.

The sample holds many counts of this clonotype. This chain joins TRBV7-2 and TRBJ2-5; 10 bases agree with TRBD1. The V segment lost 3 bases and the J segment 4 bases; nucleotides outside the gene matches: 5. CDR1 is SGHTA and CDR2 is FQGNSA in the germline V gene. The CDR3 is 15 amino acids. DNA for the CDR3: TGTGCCAGCAGCTTCGACAGGGGGCGTGTAGAGACCCAGTACTTC. It translates to CASSFDRGRVETQYF. The full variable domain, in which reference TRBV7-2 and TRBJ2-5 provide the parts outside the CDR3, is GAGVSQSPSNKVTEKGKDVELRCDPISGHTALYWYRQSLGQGLEFLIYFQGNSAPDKSGLPSDRFSAERTGGSVSTLTIQRTQQEDSAVYLCASSFDRGRVETQYFGPGTRLLVL.

The chain joins TRBV29-1 to TRBJ2-7; 10 bases line up with TRBD1. The V gene's germline CDR1 is SQVTM and CDR2 ANQGSEA. CDR3 size: 17 residues. The V segment lost 0 bases and the J segment 6 bases; nucleotides outside the gene matches: 14. Written as DNA, the CDR3 is TGCAGCGTTGAAGATTCATCAGGGACAGGGGCTTTACGCGAGCAGTACTTC. This gives the protein CSVEDSSGTGALREQYF.

This clonotype came up a few times. The chain recombines TRBV11-2 with TRBJ1-1; 9 bases map to TRBD1. Germline V lookup: CDR1 SGHAT, CDR2 FQNNGV. This CDR3 is built from 17 residues. With 6 bases clipped from V and 5 bases from J, the junction kept 16 bases outside the gene matches. The CDR3 reads CASRYLGTGYLLTEAFF. The CDR3 nucleotides read TGTGCCAGCAGGTACCTTGGGACAGGGTATCTGTTGACTGAAGCTTTCTTT.

There are a few counts of this clonotype. The J gene is TRBJ2-1, the V gene TRBV7-9; TRBD2 aligns across 13 bases. Germline CDR1 SEHNR, CDR2 FQNEAQ (reference sequence). CDR3 size: 17 residues. V gave up 1 base and J gave up 3 bases; unmatched junction bases: 3. The CDR3 loop reads CASSLEGLAGNYNEQFF. CDR3 DNA: TGTGCCAGCAGCTTAGAGGGACTAGCGGGAAACTACAATGAGCAGTTCTTC. The full variable domain, completed using reference TRBV7-9 and TRBJ2-1, is DTGVSQNPRHKITKRGQNVTFRCDPISEHNRLYWYRQTLGQGPEFLTYFQNEAQLEKSRLLSDRFSAERPKGSFSTLEIQRTEQGDSAMYLCASSLEGLAGNYNEQFFGPGTRLTVL.

This clonotype was counted many times. This chain connects TRBV6-5 to TRBJ2-1; TRBD2 aligns across 8 bases. The CDR3 contains 15 residues. The germline CDR1 and CDR2 sequences are MNHEY and SVGAGI. The V gene end was trimmed by 5 bases and the J gene end by 0 bases; junction bases not matched to a gene: 3. CDR3: CASSIRGGSYNEQFF. The CDR3 DNA reads TGTGCCAGCAGTATACGGGGGGGCTCCTACAATGAGCAGTTCTTC.

The rearrangement links TRBV9 to TRBJ2-3; TRBD2 matches at 10 bases. CDR1 and CDR2 (germline): SGDLS, YYNGEE. CDR3 length: 16 amino acids. J lost 2 bases, V lost 1 base, and 4 bases had no gene match. The CDR3 loop is CASSVSGGGPTDTQYF. The CDR3 nucleotides read TGTGCCAGCAGCGTAAGCGGGGGGGGCCCCACAGATACGCAGTATTTT.

This rearrangement joins TRBV5-1 to TRBJ2-5; D not resolved. The germline CDR1 and CDR2 sequences are SGHRS and YFSETQ. The CDR3 is 14 residues long. V was trimmed by 0 bases and J by 1 base, leaving 7 bases between them. The CDR3: CASSLEAVQETQYF. DNA of the CDR3: TGCGCCAGCAGCTTGGAAGCAGTCCAAGAGACCCAGTACTTC.

This clonotype was counted many times. The chain joins TRBV9 to TRBJ2-1, with a possible D match to TRBD2 (5 bases). V lost 3 bases, J lost 7 bases, and 5 bases lay in between. The CDR3 is made up of 11 amino acids. The V gene's germline CDR1 is SGDLS and CDR2 YYNGEE. The CDR3 DNA sequence: TGTGCCAGCAGCGGAGGGAATGAGCAGTTCTTC. Translation: CASSGGNEQFF.

The V and J genes are TRBV18 and TRBJ1-1, with TRBD1 identical over 11 bases. Germline lookup yields CDR1 KGHSH and CDR2 LQKENI. This CDR3 is built from 15 residues. Trimming cost V 3 bases and J 7 bases; bases outside gene matches: 7. The CDR3 sequence is CASSPGQGALIEAFF. CDR3 DNA: TGTGCCAGCTCACCCGGACAGGGGGCGCTTATTGAAGCTTTCTTT.

This clonotype was detected a few times. V gene TRBV7-8 combines with J gene TRBJ2-1; D uncertain. Between the trimmed V and J ends, which lost 3 bases and 7 bases, there was a span of 16 bases. The length of the CDR3 is 15 residues. Germline V gene lookup returns CDR1 SGHVS and CDR2 FQNEAQ. The CDR3 DNA follows: TGTGCCAGCAGCTTGCTAGGTTGGAACAATAATGAGCAGTTCTTC. The encoded protein is CASSLLGWNNNEQFF. The entire variable domain, with the rest obtained from reference TRBV7-8 and TRBJ2-1, is as follows: GAGVSQSPRYKVAKRGQDVALRCDPISGHVSLFWYQQALGQGPEFLTYFQNEAQLDKSGLPSDRFFAERPEGSVSTLKIQRTQQEDSAVYLCASSLLGWNNNEQFFGPGTRLTVL.

This clonotype occurred many times. The chain employs TRBV11-3 and TRBJ1-1; D unresolved. The germline V gene has CDR1 SGHNT and CDR2 YENEEA. The CDR3 runs to 13 residues. Trimming cost V 2 bases and J 7 bases, with 11 bases left between them. CDR3 in amino acids: CASSLFEAGEAFF. The CDR3 DNA follows: TGTGCCAGCAGCTTATTCGAGGCGGGTGAAGCTTTCTTT.

This clonotype was seen a few times. This rearrangement joins TRBV7-3 to TRBJ2-3; possibly TRBD1 for D (5 bases). Looked up from germline, CDR1 is SGHTA and CDR2 is FQGTGA. Trimming removed 2 bases from V and 4 bases from J, with 16 bases in between. CDR3 length equals 16 residues. The CDR3, as DNA: TGTGCCAGCAGCTTACGGGCACCCGGACAATCAGATACGCAGTATTTT. The encoded protein is CASSLRAPGQSDTQYF.

This sequence joins TRBV25-1 and TRBJ1-2, with D tentatively TRBD1 (6 bases). The CDR3 has 14 residues. Germline V lookup: CDR1 MGHDK, CDR2 SYGVNS. V was trimmed by 7 bases and J by 0 bases, leaving 12 bases between them. In DNA, the CDR3 is TGTGCCAGCACCCGGACAGCGACTAACTATGGCTACACCTTC. Translating gives CASTRTATNYGYTF.

This clonotype was seen at least ten times. The V and J genes are TRBV4-3 and TRBJ1-4; no clear D gene. Germline CDR1 and CDR2: LGHNA and YSLEER. CDR3 length: 14 amino acids. Trimming shortened V by 1 base and J by 0 bases, and 3 bases separated the two germline ends. The CDR3 coding sequence is TGCGCCAGCAGCCAAGGTGCAACTAATGAAAAACTGTTTTTT. It is translated as CASSQGATNEKLFF.

This clonotype has just a few counts. J is TRBJ1-2 and V is TRBV19, with 7 bases identical to TRBD1. CDR3 length: 17 amino acids. The germline gives CDR1 LNHDA, CDR2 SQIVND (reference sequence). Trimming removed 2 bases from V and 1 base from J; junction bases left unmatched: 10. Here the CDR3 reads CASSILFGTANNYGYTF. The CDR3, as DNA: TGTGCCAGTAGTATATTGTTCGGGACAGCGAATAACTATGGCTACACCTTC.

This clonotype was recorded a few times. V is TRBV2 and J is TRBJ2-7, with D maybe TRBD2 (6 bases). The CDR3 loop spans 13 amino acids. The V and J ends lost 8 bases and 4 bases respectively, with 15 bases between them. CDR1 and CDR2 (germline): SNHLY, FYNNEI. This chain's CDR3 is CASGGSLLYEQYF. In nucleotides, the CDR3 is TGTGCCAGCGGAGGGTCCCTTCTTTACGAGCAGTACTTC.

There are a few counts of this clonotype. V is TRBV2 and J is TRBJ1-1; D is unresolved. The CDR3 totals 15 residues. In germline, CDR1 is SNHLY, CDR2 FYNNEI. Deletions cut 2 bases from V and 1 base from J, with 11 bases between. CDR3 region: CASSESHGQNTEAFF. CDR3 coding DNA: TGTGCCAGCAGTGAATCCCATGGCCAGAACACTGAAGCTTTCTTT.

The chain links TRBV29-1 to TRBJ2-2, with D unresolved. V lost 6 bases and J 4 bases, leaving 12 bases between the germline ends. The CDR3 has 13 amino acids. CDR1 is SQVTM, CDR2 ANQGSEA, per germline. The chain's CDR3 is CSVTQSPTGELFF. The CDR3 DNA is TGCAGCGTCACCCAGAGCCCCACCGGGGAGCTGTTTTTT.

CDR3 DNA sequence: TGTGCCATCAGTGAGTCTAGGGGTTCTAATTCACCCCTCCACTTT. Its translation is CAISESRGSNSPLHF. The chain recombines TRBV10-3 with TRBJ1-6, with a weak D call TRBD1 (5 bases). The germline CDR1 and CDR2 sequences are ENHRY and SYGVKD. The CDR3 extends over 15 amino acids. Trimming removed 0 bases from V and 6 bases from J, with 9 bases in between.

This clonotype was picked up many times. The CDR3, as DNA: TGCAGTGCTAGAGGACAGGGAGACTCTAATGAAAAACTGTTTTTT. Its translation: CSARGQGDSNEKLFF. The chain carries TRBV20-1 and TRBJ1-4; 7 bases are shared with TRBD1. The CDR3 runs to 15 residues. The V segment lost 1 base and the J segment 3 bases; nucleotides outside the gene matches: 5. From germline, CDR1 is DFQATT and CDR2 SNEGSKA (reference sequence).